The clone carrying this TCR beta chain was picked up one time. How the authors handled the data: Using reference gene primer amplification, nucleated cell counts were estimated. Clones were sequenced by immunoSEQ multiplex PCR, and TCRdb holds only the in-frame ones, with some missing. Clone size and V and J calls were adopted from that table, with D and trimming inferred from the DNA. The table shows 25,000 or so clones, with about 94% occurring only once. The CDR3 covers 14 residues. Germline CDR1 and CDR2: SGHDN and FVKESK. The V and J ends lost 4 bases and 8 bases respectively, with 15 bases between them. This specimen comes from a study of blood T cell repertoires in COVID-19. Study details: COVID-19 samples, acute and convalescent, were from the United States, Italy and Spain.

This chain uses TRBV14 with TRBJ2-1; unclear D gene. Sequenced sample: peripheral blood. This TCR derives from a human donor with active COVID-19. The donor label of this sample is uncertain. The CDR3 region has the DNA TGTGCCAGCAGCCCGTTCTACCCCTTGGATGAGCAGTTCTTC. This gives the protein CASSPFYPLDEQFF.